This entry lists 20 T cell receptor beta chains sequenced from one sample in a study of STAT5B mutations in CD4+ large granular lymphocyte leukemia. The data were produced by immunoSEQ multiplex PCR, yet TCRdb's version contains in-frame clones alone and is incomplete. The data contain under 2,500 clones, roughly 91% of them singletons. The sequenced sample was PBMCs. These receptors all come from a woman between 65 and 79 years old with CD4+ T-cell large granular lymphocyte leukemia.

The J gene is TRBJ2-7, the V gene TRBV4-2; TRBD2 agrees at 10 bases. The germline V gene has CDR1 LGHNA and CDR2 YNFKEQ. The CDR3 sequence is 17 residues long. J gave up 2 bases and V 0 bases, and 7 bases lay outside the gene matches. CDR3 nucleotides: TGTGCCAGCAGCCAAGAACAACTAGCGGGGAGAACCTACGAGCAGTACTTC. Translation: CASSQEQLAGRTYEQYF.

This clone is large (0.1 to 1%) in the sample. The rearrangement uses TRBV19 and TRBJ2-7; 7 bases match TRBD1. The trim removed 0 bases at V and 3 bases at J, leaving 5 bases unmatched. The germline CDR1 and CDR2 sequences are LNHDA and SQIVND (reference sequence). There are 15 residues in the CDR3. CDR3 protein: CASSIEVGQNYEQYF. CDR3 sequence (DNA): TGTGCCAGTAGTATAGAAGTGGGACAGAACTACGAGCAGTACTTC. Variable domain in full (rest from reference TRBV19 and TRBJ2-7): DGGITQSPKYLFRKEGQNVTLSCEQNLNHDAMYWYRQDPGQGLRLIYYSQIVNDFQKGDIAEGYSVSREKKESFPLTVTSAQKNPTAFYLCASSIEVGQNYEQYFGPGTRLTVT.

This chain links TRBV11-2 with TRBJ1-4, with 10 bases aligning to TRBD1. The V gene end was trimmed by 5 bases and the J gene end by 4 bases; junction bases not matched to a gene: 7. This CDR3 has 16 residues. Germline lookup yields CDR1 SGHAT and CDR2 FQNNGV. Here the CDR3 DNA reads TGTGCCAGCAGCCGGGGACAGGGGATGAGTAATGAAAAACTGTTTTTT. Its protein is CASSRGQGMSNEKLFF.

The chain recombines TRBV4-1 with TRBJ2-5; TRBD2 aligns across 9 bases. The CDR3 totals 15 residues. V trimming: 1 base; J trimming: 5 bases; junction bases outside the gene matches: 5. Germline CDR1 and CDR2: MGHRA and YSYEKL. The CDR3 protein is CASSQASGGRETQYF. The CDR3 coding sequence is TGCGCCAGCAGCCAAGCCAGCGGGGGGCGGGAGACCCAGTACTTC.

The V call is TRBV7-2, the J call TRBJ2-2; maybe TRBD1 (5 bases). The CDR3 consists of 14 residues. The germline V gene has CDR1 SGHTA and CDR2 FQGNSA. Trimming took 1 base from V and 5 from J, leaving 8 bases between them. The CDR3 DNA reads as TGTGCCAGCAGCTTAGGTCAGGGAACCGGGGAGCTGTTTTTT. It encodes CASSLGQGTGELFF.

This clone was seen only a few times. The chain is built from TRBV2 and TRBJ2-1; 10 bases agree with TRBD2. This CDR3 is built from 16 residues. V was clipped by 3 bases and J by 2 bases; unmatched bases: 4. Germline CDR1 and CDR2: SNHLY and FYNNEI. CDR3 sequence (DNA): TGTGCCAGCAGTGACCAAGCGGGGGGGACCTACAATGAGCAGTTCTTC. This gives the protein CASSDQAGGTYNEQFF.

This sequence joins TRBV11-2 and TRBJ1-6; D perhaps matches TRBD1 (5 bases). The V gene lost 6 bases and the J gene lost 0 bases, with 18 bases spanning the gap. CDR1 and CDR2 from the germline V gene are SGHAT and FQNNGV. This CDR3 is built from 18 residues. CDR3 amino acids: CASRPQYQGDSYNSPLHF. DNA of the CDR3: TGTGCCAGCAGACCCCAATACCAGGGAGACTCCTATAATTCACCCCTCCACTTT.

In DNA, the CDR3 is TGCAGCGTTGCCCTCCCGCGTATCACAGATACGCAGTATTTT. Encoded protein: CSVALPRITDTQYF. The genes are TRBV29-1 and TRBJ2-3, with D hard to call. Germline V gives CDR1 SQVTM, CDR2 ANQGSEA. The CDR3 runs 14 residues. The germline V and J ends were trimmed by 4 bases and 2 bases, with 13 bases remaining between them.

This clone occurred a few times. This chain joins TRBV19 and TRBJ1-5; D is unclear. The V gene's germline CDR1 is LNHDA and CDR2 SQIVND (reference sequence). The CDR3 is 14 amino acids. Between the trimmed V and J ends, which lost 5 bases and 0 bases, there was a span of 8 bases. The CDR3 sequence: CASSPEHSNQPQHF. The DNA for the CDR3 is TGTGCCAGTAGTCCGGAGCATAGCAATCAGCCCCAGCATTTT.

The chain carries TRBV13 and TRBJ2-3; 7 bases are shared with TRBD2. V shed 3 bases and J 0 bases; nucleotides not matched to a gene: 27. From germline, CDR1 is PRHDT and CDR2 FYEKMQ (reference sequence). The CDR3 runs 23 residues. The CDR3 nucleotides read TGTGCCAGCAGCTTGAGATTTGGCCTCCTGGGGGGGGTCGAAAAAACTAGCACAGATACGCAGTATTTT. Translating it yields CASSLRFGLLGGVEKTSTDTQYF.

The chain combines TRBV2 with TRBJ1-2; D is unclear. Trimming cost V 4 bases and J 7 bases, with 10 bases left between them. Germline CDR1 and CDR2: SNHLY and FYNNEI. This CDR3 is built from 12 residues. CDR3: CASSARAGGYTF. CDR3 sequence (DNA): TGTGCCAGCAGTGCGAGAGCTGGTGGCTACACCTTC.

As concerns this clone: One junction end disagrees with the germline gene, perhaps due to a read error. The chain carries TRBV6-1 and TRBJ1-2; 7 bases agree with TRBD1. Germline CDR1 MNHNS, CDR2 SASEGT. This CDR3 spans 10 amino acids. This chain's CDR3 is CASSENRGFF. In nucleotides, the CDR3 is TGTGCCAGCAGTGAAAACAGGGGATTCTTC.

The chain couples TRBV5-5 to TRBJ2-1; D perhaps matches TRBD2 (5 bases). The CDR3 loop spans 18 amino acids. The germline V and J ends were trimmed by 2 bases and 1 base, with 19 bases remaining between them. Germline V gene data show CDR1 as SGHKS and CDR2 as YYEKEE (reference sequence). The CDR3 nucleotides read TGTGCCAGCAGCTTAGTGGTCGCAAGCGGTGTTTCCTACAATGAGCAGTTCTTC. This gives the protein CASSLVVASGVSYNEQFF. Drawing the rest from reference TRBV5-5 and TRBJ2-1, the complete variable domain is DAGVTQSPTHLIKTRGQQVTLRCSPISGHKSVSWYQQVLGQGPQFIFQYYEKEERGRGNFPDRFSARQFPNYSSELNVNALLLGDSALYLCASSLVVASGVSYNEQFFGPGTRLTVL.

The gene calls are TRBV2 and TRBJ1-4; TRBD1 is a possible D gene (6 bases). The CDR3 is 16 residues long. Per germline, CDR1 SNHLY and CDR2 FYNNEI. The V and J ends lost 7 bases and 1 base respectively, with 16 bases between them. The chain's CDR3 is CASIGGLSVTNEKLFF. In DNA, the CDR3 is TGTGCCAGCATCGGGGGCCTTAGTGTAACTAATGAAAAACTGTTTTTT.

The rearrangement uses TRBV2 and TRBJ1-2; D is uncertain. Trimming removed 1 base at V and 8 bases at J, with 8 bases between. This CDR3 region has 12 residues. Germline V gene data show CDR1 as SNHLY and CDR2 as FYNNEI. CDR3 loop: CASSEVGKGYTF. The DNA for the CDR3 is TGTGCCAGCAGTGAAGTGGGGAAAGGCTACACCTTC.

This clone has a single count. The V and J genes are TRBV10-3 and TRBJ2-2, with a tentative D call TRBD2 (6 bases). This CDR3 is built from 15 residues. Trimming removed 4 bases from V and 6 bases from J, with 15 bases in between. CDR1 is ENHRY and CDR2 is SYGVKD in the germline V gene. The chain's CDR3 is CAISGIGGDAGELFF. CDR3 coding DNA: TGTGCCATCAGTGGTATCGGAGGGGATGCCGGGGAGCTGTTTTTT.

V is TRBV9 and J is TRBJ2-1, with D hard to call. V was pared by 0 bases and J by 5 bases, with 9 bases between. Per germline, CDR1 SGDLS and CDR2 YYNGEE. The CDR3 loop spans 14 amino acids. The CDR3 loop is CASSVEAPHNEQFF. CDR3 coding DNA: TGTGCCAGCAGCGTAGAGGCACCTCACAATGAGCAGTTCTTC.

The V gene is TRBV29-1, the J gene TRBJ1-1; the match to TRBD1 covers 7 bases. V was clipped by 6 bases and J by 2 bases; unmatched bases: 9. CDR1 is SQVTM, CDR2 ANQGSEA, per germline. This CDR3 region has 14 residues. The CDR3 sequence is CSVGTQGTNTEAFF. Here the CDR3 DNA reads TGCAGCGTGGGAACACAGGGGACTAACACTGAAGCTTTCTTT.

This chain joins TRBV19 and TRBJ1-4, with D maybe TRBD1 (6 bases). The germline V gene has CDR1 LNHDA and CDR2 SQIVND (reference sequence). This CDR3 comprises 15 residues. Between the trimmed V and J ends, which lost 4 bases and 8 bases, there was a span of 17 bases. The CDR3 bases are TGTGCCAGTAGTACCGGGACATTCTTAAGGGAAAAACTGTTTTTT. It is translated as CASSTGTFLREKLFF.

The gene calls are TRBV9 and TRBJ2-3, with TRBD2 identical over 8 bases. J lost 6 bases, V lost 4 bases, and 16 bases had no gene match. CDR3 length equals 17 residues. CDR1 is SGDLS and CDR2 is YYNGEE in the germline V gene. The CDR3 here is CASSQASRTSIPDTQYF. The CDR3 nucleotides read TGTGCCAGCAGCCAAGCGAGCCGGACTAGCATCCCCGATACGCAGTATTTT.